The present TCR beta chain was sequenced within a study of T cell repertoires in cytomegalovirus infection. Overall study: Recently identified HLA-C-restricted CMV epitopes were used, and well-studied HLA-B-restricted CMV epitopes were used as well. Signatures in public TCR beta sequences pointed to both CMV infection and matching HLA type. Findings and caveats of the study: The study identified carriers of CMV plus the relevant HLA from cumulative public TCR beta family frequency. Predominance within the ex vivo response was attributable to HLA-C-restricted CMV-specific TCR beta clonotypes.

The V and J ends lost 8 bases and 4 bases respectively, with 16 bases between them. Per germline, CDR1 MDHEN and CDR2 SYDVKM. This CDR3 comprises 14 residues. One entry per CDR3 protein results from TCRdb running MiXCR on the reads. The table shows approximately 220,000 distinct CDR3 sequences, with 35% to 40% occurring only once. Worth noting for this clonotype: The antigen remains unidentified.

The sequences come from CD8+ T cells from cultured PBMCs, collected from culture after CMV antigen stimulation. This receptor was identified in a human donor in good health (CMV status not recorded). Some clones in this sample may be carry-over from other donors' samples. This chain joins TRBV28 and TRBJ2-3; no firm D call. The CDR3 nucleotides read TGTGCCAGCCTTGAGGACCTCTGGGCAGATACGCAGTATTTT. Residues: CASLEDLWADTQYF.